This T cell receptor (beta chain) was sequenced during a study of identical twins (dated by TCRdb to about 2016). In terms of the full investigation: The study deep-sequenced TCR alpha and beta repertoires from monozygotic twins, unrelated adults of various ages and cord blood to test whether fetal clonotypes persist. Replicate twin experiments were performed at different times using different library preparation protocols to rule out contamination.

Library preparation employed 5' RACE. TCRdb records Illumina HiSeq 2000 as the sequencer. A universal primer binding site was introduced by template switching, and a unique molecular identifier was present in the final cDNA, enabling accurate counting of TCR cDNA molecules. First-strand cDNA for TCR alpha and beta chains was synthesized from specific primers in the conserved constant-segment region. To control for contamination, each cDNA library was double barcoded with a SMART-Mk sample barcode plus Illumina barcodes. TruSeq adapter sequences and Illumina sample barcodes were added in two successive PCR steps. TCR alpha and beta cDNA libraries were sequenced on the Illumina HiSeq platform with custom primers. From the authors' description of their analysis: Raw reads were processed with MiGEC to extract unique molecular identifiers, and MiXCR was used to determine CDR3 positions. For each individual, recombination models were inferred using an EM algorithm with the repgenHMM and IGoR tools. Shared clonotypes were analyzed with the tcR package in R, and sharing was normalized by the product of cloneset sizes. Out-of-frame nonproductive sequences were analyzed to study raw recombination free of thymic and clonal selection effects. The public sequencing data were trimmed at Q25 with fastp and processed into clonotypes with MiXCR by TCRdb, which kept only in-frame beta chains. Each entry merges the rows of one CDR3 protein and shows their most common DNA and genes. For this entry, the V and J calls and clone size follow TCRdb and not the study's own pipeline. In this sample the table shows approximately 190,000 distinct CDR3 sequences, roughly 15% of which occur a single time. The leading ten clones occupy 35% to 45% of the sample.

This clonotype showed up just a few times. Its antigen target is currently unknown. Qualities for individual bases were not recorded, and no much larger clone is one base off. Only healthy Caucasian donors were included. Three pairs of female monozygotic twins, all aged about 18 to 30 years, were included in the twin cohort. CD4+ and CD8+ T cell populations were isolated with positive isolation kits from Invitrogen. Overall study outcomes, separate from this receptor: Excess twin sharing in beta out-of-frame sequences was weaker because fewer shared sequences lowered the signal-to-noise ratio. Compared with coincidental sharing between unrelated individuals, an excess of low generation-probability sequences was observed among out-of-frame TCR alpha sequences shared between twins. Fewer insertions were carried by abundant cord blood beta clonotypes; a weaker similar trend was observed in young adult naive repertoires, while no such trend was observed in memory repertoires. Recombination models systematically underestimated out-of-frame TCR alpha sharing in monozygotic twins but agreed with sharing between unrelated individuals. Zero-insertion analyses could be partly confounded by invariant T cells such as MAIT and iNKT, although diverse VJ usage argued against such confounding for most clonotypes. Because the same donors could not be followed over many years, the conclusions depended on cross-sectional statistical analysis.

The V end gives up 2 bases and the J end 5 bases, leaving 5 bases in the junction not matched to a gene. CDR1 MNHEY and CDR2 SVGEGT are derived from the germline V gene. The CDR3 spans 14 residues, from the cysteine through the phenylalanine. CDR3 DNA only is kept here, 42 bases in frame from base 1. Separately, the same data were catalogued under a study of T cells expressing NK-cell markers. As the second publication notes: TCR beta-chain repertoires were profiled in sorted CD3+CD56+NKG2C+, CD3+CD56+NKG2C- and CD3+CD56-NKG2C+ T-cell subsets from fewer than 10 donors. Of the eight sequenced donors, seven were found to be HCMV-seropositive and one was found to be HCMV-seronegative. To restrict sorting to alphabetaTCR-expressing T cells, an anti-gammadeltaTCR antibody was added in several experiments. For several donors, the dominant CD3+CD56+NKG2C+ clonotypes were among the top 10 CD8+ clonotypes and accounted for roughly 1.0-7.5% of CD8+ T cells. Those dominant clonotypes were again the most abundant among CD3+CD56-NKG2C+ cells in a few donors, at roughly 25-65%. Whether the expanded NKG2C-expressing T cell clones were specific for HCMV antigens remained unclear. The eight sequenced donors were randomly selected healthy volunteers, three men and five women. HCMV-specific IgG was detected in serum with a commercial ELISA kit to determine HCMV serostatus. Reads were demultiplexed and grouped by UMI with MIGEC, and clonotypes were assembled and quantified with MiTCR. To remove erroneous sequences, TCR cDNA sequences were retained only when supported by two or more reads. The tcR package was used for downstream repertoire analysis, with clonotypes matched between fractions based on CDR3 nucleotide sequence plus V segment. VDJmatch was used to annotate antigen specificity against VDJdb, with one amino acid substitution in CDR3 allowed.

This sequence was found in a woman aged 18-35 years in good health. Material: CD8+ T cells sorted from blood. The rearranged segments are TRBV6-2 or TRBV6-3 and TRBJ2-5, and 7 junctional nucleotides match TRBD2. The DNA reads as follows: TGTGCCAGCAGTTACGTCCGGGAGGTTGAGACCCAGTACTTC. This codes for CASSYVREVETQYF.